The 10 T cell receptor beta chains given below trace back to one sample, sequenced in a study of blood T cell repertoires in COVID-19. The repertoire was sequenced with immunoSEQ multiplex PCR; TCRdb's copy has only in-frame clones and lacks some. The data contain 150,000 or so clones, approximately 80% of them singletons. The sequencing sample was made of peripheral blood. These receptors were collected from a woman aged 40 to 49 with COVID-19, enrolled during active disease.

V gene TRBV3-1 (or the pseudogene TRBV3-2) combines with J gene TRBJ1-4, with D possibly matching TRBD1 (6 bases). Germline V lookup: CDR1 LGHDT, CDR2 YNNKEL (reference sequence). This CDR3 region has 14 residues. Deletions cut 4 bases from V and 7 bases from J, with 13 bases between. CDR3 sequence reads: CASSPQDRSEKLFF. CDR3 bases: TGTGCCAGCAGCCCTCAGGACAGAAGTGAAAAACTGTTTTTT.

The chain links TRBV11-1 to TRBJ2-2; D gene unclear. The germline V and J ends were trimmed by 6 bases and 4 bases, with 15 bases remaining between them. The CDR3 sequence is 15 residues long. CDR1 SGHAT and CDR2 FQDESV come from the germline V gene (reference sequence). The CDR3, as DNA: TGTGCCAGCAGACCAGACTTACGTGGCACCGGGGAGCTGTTTTTT. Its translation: CASRPDLRGTGELFF.

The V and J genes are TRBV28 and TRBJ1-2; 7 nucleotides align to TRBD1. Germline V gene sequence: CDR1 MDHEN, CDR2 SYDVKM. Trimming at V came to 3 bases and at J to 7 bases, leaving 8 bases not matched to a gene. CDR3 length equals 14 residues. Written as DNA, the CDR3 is TGTGCCAGCAGTTTGGCCGGGACAGCGGGTGGCTACACCTTC. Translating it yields CASSLAGTAGGYTF.

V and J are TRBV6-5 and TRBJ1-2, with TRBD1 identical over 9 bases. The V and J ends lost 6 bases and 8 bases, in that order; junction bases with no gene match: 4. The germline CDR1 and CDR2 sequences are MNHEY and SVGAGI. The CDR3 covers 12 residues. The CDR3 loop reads CASSLTGGGYTF. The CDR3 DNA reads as TGTGCCAGCAGCCTGACAGGGGGAGGCTACACCTTC.

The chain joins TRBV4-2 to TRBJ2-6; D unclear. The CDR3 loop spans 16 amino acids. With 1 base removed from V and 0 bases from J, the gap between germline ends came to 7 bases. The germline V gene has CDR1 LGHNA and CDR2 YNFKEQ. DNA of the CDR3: TGTGCCAGCAGCCAAGCGGTCTCCTCTGGGGCCAACGTCCTGACTTTC. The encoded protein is CASSQAVSSGANVLTF.

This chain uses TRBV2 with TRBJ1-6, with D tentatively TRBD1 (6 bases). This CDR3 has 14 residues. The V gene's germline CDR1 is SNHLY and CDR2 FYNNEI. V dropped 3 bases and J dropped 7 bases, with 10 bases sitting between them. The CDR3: CASSDRGQNSPLHF. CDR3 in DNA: TGTGCCAGCAGTGACAGGGGCCAAAATTCACCCCTCCACTTT.

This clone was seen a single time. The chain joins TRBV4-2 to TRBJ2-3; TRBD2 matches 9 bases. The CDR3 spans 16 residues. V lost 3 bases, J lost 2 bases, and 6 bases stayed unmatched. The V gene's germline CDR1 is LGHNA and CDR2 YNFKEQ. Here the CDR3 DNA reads TGTGCCAGCAGCCAGGATAGCGGGGGATTCACAGATACGCAGTATTTT. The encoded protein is CASSQDSGGFTDTQYF.

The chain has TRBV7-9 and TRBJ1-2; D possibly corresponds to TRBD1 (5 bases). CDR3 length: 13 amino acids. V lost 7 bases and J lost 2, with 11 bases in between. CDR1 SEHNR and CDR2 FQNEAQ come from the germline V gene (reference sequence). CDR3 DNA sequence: TGTGCCAGCACCTCGGGGGTCAACTATGGCTACACCTTC. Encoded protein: CASTSGVNYGYTF.

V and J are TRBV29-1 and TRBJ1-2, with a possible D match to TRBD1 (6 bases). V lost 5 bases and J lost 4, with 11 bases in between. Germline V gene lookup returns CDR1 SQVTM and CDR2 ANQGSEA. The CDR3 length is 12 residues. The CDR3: CSVKRDTYGYTF. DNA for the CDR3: TGCAGCGTTAAGCGGGACACCTATGGCTACACCTTC.

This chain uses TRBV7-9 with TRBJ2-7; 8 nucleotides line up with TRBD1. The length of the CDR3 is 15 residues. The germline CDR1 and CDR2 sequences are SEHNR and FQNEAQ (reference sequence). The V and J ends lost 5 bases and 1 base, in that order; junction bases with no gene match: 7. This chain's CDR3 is CASSPDRDRSYEQYV. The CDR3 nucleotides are TGTGCCAGCAGCCCGGACAGGGACCGGTCCTACGAGCAGTACGTC.